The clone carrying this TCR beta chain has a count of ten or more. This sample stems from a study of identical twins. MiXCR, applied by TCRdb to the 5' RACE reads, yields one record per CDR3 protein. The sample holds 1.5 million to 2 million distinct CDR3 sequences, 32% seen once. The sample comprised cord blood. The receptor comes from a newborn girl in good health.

The CDR3 reads CASSPASADTQYF. Written as DNA, the CDR3 is TGTGCCAGCAGCCCAGCCAGCGCAGATACGCAGTATTTT. The genes are TRBV14 and TRBJ2-3; unclear D gene. Per the germline V gene, CDR1 is SGHDN and CDR2 is FVKESK. The CDR3 runs to 13 residues. V was cut by 4 bases and J by 4 bases, with 9 bases left in between.